The clone carrying this T cell receptor (beta chain) was detected a few times. Its antigen is unknown. TCRdb processed the reads anew with MiXCR; each CDR3 protein has one entry. Of some 700,000 distinct CDR3 sequences detected, less than 40% appear once; the ten largest clones hold about 2.8%. This sample is part of a study of T cell repertoires in cytomegalovirus infection. Study overall: Matching HLA type, along with CMV infection, was indicated by public TCR beta signatures.

Overall study results and limits: Carriage of CMV together with the relevant HLA was identifiable through cumulative public TCR beta family frequency. In two of eight donors, the top clonotype was HLA-C-restricted CMV-specific.

Germline V lookup: CDR1 SGHTA, CDR2 FQGNSA. The CDR3 is 16 amino acids. V gave up 2 bases and J gave up 7 bases; unmatched junction bases: 11. The sequencing sample was made of PBMCs. The chain joins TRBV7-2 to TRBJ2-1; 7 nucleotides line up with TRBD2. The clonotype was recovered from a human donor in good health (CMV status not recorded). Some clones in this sample may be carry-over from other donors' samples. The CDR3, as DNA: TGTGCCAGCAGCTTATTGGCGTGGGGAGGGAGAAATGAGCAGTTCTTC. It is translated as CASSLLAWGGRNEQFF.